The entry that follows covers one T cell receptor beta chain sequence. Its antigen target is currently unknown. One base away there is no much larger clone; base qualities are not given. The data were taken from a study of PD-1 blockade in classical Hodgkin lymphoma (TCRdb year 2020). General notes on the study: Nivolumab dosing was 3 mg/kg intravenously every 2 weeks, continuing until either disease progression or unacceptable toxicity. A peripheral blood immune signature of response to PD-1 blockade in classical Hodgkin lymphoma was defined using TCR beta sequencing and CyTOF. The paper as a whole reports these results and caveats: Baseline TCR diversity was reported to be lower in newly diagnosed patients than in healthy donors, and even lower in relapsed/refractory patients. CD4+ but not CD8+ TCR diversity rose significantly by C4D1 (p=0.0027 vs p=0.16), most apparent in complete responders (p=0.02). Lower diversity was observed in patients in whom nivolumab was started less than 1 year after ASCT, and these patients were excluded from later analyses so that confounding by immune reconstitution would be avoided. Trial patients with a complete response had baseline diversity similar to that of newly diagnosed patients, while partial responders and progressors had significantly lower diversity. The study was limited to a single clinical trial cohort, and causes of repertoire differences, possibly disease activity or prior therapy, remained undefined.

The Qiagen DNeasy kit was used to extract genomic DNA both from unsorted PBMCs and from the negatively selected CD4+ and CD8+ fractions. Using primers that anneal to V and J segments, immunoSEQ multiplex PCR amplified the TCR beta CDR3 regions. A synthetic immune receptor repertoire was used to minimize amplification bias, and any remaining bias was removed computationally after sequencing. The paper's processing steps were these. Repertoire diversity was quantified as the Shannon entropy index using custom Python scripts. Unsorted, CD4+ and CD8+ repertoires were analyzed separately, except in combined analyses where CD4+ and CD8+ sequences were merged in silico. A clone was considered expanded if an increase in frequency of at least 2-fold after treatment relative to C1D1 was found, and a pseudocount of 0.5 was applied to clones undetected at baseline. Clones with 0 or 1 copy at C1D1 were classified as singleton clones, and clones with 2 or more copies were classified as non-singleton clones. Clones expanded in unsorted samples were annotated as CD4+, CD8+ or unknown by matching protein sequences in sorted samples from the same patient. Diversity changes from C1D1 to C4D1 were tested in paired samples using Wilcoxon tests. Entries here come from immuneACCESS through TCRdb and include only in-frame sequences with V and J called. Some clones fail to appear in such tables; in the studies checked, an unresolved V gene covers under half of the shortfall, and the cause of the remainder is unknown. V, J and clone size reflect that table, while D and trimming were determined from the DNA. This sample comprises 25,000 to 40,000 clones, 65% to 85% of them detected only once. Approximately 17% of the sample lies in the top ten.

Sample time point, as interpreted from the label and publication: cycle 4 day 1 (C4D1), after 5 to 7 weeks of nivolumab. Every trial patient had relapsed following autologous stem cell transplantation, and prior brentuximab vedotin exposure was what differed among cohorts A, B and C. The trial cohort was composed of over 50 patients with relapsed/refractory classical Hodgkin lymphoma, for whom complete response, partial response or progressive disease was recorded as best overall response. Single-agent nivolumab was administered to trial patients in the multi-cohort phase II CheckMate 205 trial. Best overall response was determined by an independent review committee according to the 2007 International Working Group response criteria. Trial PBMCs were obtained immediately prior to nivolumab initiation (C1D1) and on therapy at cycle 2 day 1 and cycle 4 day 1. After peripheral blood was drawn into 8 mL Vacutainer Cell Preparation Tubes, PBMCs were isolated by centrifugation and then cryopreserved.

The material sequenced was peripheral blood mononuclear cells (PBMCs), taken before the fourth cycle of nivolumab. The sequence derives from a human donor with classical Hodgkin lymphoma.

The nucleotide sequence reads TGTGCCAGCACTACCGGGACAGGCCTCCGCCGGCTCCTGGGCACCGGGGAGCTGTTTTTT. Its product reads: CASTTGTGLRRLLGTGELFF. The V and J genes are TRBV2 and TRBJ2-2; 8 central nucleotides agree with TRBD1. CDR3 length: 20 amino acids, cysteine to phenylalanine. The CDR3 DNA has 60 bases and is translated from base 1. As encoded in the germline V gene, CDR1 is SNHLY while CDR2 is FYNNEI. The germline V end is reduced by 7 bases and the J end by 4 bases; junction bases left unmatched: 23.